These 10 T cell receptor beta chains share one sample of origin, sequenced in a study of cytomegalovirus exposure and HLA in healthy donors (dated by TCRdb to about 2017). The library came from the immunoSEQ multiplex PCR assay. For the multiplex PCR, a mixture combining 60 forward primers for TCR Vbeta segments and 13 reverse primers for TCR Jbeta segments was used. TCRdb carries this immuneACCESS record with in-frame sequences only. Its versions omit some clonotypes, under half of them owing to an unresolved V gene in the studies checked, with the rest unexplained. This sample holds over 150,000 clones; about 84% were observed only once. Around 5.6% of the sample is taken by the ten largest. The sample was PBMCs. The receptors shown here come from a woman aged 40 to 50 in good health and CMV-seropositive.

The V gene is TRBV28, the J gene TRBJ2-1; perhaps TRBD2 as D (11 bases). Per the germline V gene, CDR1 is MDHEN and CDR2 is SYDVKM. Trimming removed 4 bases at V and 3 bases at J, with 34 bases between. The length of the CDR3 is 22 residues. CDR3 loop: CASSSFPRDRGSSGRNYNEQFF. Here the CDR3 DNA reads TGTGCCAGCAGTTCCTTTCCCCGGGACAGGGGTTCTAGCGGGAGGAACTACAATGAGCAGTTCTTC.

The count of this clone is one. This chain uses TRBV28 with TRBJ2-3; TRBD2 agrees at 10 bases. The CDR3 runs 16 residues. V lost 5 bases to trimming and J lost 1 base; unmatched junction nucleotides: 6. The germline gives CDR1 MDHEN, CDR2 SYDVKM. The CDR3 DNA is TGTGCCAGCAGTCCACCAGGACTAGCGGGCACAGATACGCAGTATTTT. Translating it yields CASSPPGLAGTDTQYF.

V is TRBV11-3 and J is TRBJ1-1; 8 nucleotides agree with TRBD1. Trimming removed 4 bases from V and 4 bases from J; junction bases left unmatched: 8. CDR3 length: 15 residues. Germline loops: CDR1 SGHNT, CDR2 YENEEA. CDR3 nucleotide sequence: TGTGCCAGCAGCTCCCGCGACAGGGGACCCACTGAAGCTTTCTTT. Protein product: CASSSRDRGPTEAFF.

The chain joins TRBV7-9 to TRBJ1-2; D unresolved. Trimming pared 5 bases from V and 2 bases from J, leaving 9 bases between. CDR1 is SEHNR, CDR2 FQNEAQ, per germline (reference sequence). The CDR3 has 13 residues. Written as DNA, the CDR3 is TGTGCCAGCAGCCTTCCGGGAAACTATGGCTACACCTTC. It translates to CASSLPGNYGYTF.

V and J are TRBV2 and TRBJ2-1; D is uncertain. Germline-derived CDR1 and CDR2 are SNHLY and FYNNEI. Trimming cost V 7 bases and J 8 bases, with 15 bases left between them. This CDR3 spans 13 amino acids. CDR3 loop: CASNSRLDDEQFF. The CDR3 DNA follows: TGTGCCAGCAACAGCAGGTTAGATGATGAGCAGTTCTTC.

The chain recombines TRBV7-3 with TRBJ1-2; D possibly corresponds to TRBD1 (5 bases). Germline V CDR1 and CDR2: SGHTA, FQGTGA. V lost 4 bases and J 4 bases, leaving 19 bases between the germline ends. This CDR3 is 16 amino acids long. The CDR3 sequence is CASSSGGGDGLYGYTF. DNA of the CDR3: TGTGCCAGCAGCTCCGGGGGAGGCGACGGACTCTATGGCTACACCTTC.

This clone appeared a few times. The chain combines TRBV28 with TRBJ2-1, with 9 nucleotides matching TRBD2. This CDR3 is built from 16 residues. Germline loops: CDR1 MDHEN, CDR2 SYDVKM. Trimming removed 3 bases from V and 7 bases from J; junction bases left unmatched: 10. The CDR3 sequence: CASSFAGGPRGNEQFF. Here the CDR3 DNA reads TGTGCCAGCAGTTTCGCGGGAGGGCCCCGGGGGAATGAGCAGTTCTTC.

The CDR3 loop is CASSLSSRNEQFF. DNA of the CDR3: TGTGCCAGCAGTTTATCTAGCCGCAATGAGCAGTTCTTC. The chain has TRBV27 and TRBJ2-1; D unclear. The CDR3 spans 13 residues. Germline assignment: CDR1 MNHEY and CDR2 SMNVEV (reference sequence). V was trimmed by 0 bases and J by 6 bases, leaving 6 bases between them.

The V and J genes are TRBV14 and TRBJ2-5; the D gene is possibly TRBD1 (5 bases). The germline gives CDR1 SGHDN, CDR2 FVKESK. The CDR3 consists of 15 residues. V was shortened by 0 bases and J by 3 bases, with 11 bases between the two germline ends. The CDR3 loop reads CASSQDRQLKETQYF. The DNA for the CDR3 is TGTGCCAGCAGCCAAGATAGACAGCTAAAAGAGACCCAGTACTTC.

This clone came up a few times. DNA of the CDR3: TGTGCCAGCAGAGCCCCTGACAGGCGATTCTACGAGCAGTACTTC. It codes for CASRAPDRRFYEQYF. V and J are TRBV28 and TRBJ2-7; D is possibly TRBD1 (6 bases). Looked up from germline, CDR1 is MDHEN and CDR2 is SYDVKM. Trimming removed 6 bases at V and 3 bases at J, with 18 bases between. The CDR3 has 15 amino acids.